What follows is one TCR beta chain and its context. Its target is not known. This specimen comes from a study of cytomegalovirus exposure and HLA in healthy donors. Study-level results: No immune exposure information besides CMV serostatus was available. The authors later found most CMV-associated TCR beta chains appeared HLA-restricted. As was reported, the classifier diagnosed cytomegalovirus status with high specificity and sensitivity.

Trimming cost V 1 base and J 7 bases, with 14 bases left between them. CDR3 length: 15 amino acids. Germline assignment: CDR1 MDHEN and CDR2 SYDVKM. The primer mix had 60 Vbeta and 13 Jbeta primers. Original data processing: Among the unique TCR beta chains that a later analysis counted, roughly 80 million in all, some 10 million were shared. Profiling relied on immunoSEQ multiplex PCR, and the TCRdb table lists in-frame clones only, not all of them. Clone size and the V and J calls come from that table; the DNA yielded D and trimming. The table has over 85,000 clones, roughly 79% seen once. Sequences were obtained from PBMCs. The TCR comes from a man in his forties in good health and CMV-seronegative. The chain carries TRBV28 and TRBJ2-1, with TRBD1 as a possible D gene (5 bases). The CDR3 DNA reads TGTGCCAGCAGTTTATCCAGGGATGGAAGGAATGAGCAGTTCTTC. This translates into CASSLSRDGRNEQFF.